The sample holds a few counts of the clone carrying this T cell receptor beta chain. Its antigen remains unknown. TCRdb processed the 5' RACE reads anew with MiXCR; each CDR3 protein has one entry. This table has around 9,700 distinct CDR3 sequences, approximately 50% appearing once. Whole-study findings and limits: Tumor Treg TCRs overlapped most with tumor naive CD4+ cells. The larger cohort examined one V-J beta rearrangement, not whole repertoires.

Tregs were sorted as CD4+CD25+CD127-/low cells. V was shortened by 1 base and J by 3 bases, with 13 bases between the two germline ends. From germline, CDR1 is SGHTA and CDR2 FQGTGA. The CDR3 loop spans 16 amino acids. The chain couples TRBV7-3 to TRBJ2-1; TRBD1 might be the D (7 bases). The source is a female donor with breast cancer. The sequenced material came from Tregs sorted from a lymph node. CDR3 protein: CASSLNSGGFYNEQFF. As DNA, the CDR3 is TGTGCCAGCAGCTTAAATTCAGGGGGGTTCTACAATGAGCAGTTCTTC.